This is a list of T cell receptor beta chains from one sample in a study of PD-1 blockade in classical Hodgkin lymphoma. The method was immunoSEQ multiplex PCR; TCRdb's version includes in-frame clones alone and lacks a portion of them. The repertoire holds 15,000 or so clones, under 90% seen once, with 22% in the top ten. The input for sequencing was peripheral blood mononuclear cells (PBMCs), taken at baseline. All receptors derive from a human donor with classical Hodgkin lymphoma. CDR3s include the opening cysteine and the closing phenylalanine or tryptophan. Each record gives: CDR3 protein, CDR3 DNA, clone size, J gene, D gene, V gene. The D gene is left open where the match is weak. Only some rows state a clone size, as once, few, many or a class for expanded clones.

CDR3 protein: CASSGQEGGSFGNTIYF
CDR3 DNA: TGTGCCAGCAGCGGCCAGGAAGGGGGGTCTTTTGGAAACACCATATATTTT
clone size: once
J gene: TRBJ1-3
D gene: -
V gene: TRBV9

CDR3 protein: CASSFWGAERGYTF
CDR3 DNA: TGTGCCAGCAGCTTTTGGGGGGCTGAGAGAGGCTACACCTTC
clone size: -
J gene: TRBJ1-2
D gene: -
V gene: TRBV7-2

CDR3 protein: CASSFQGASLSPLHF
CDR3 DNA: TGTGCCAGCAGTTTTCAGGGGGCGTCGCTTTCACCCCTCCACTTT
clone size: large
J gene: TRBJ1-6
D gene: TRBD1
V gene: TRBV28

CDR3 protein: CSVEGRGGYNEQFF
CDR3 DNA: TGCAGCGTTGAAGGCAGGGGGGGCTACAATGAGCAGTTCTTC
clone size: once
J gene: TRBJ2-1
D gene: -
V gene: TRBV29-1

CDR3 protein: CASSQEQGQETQYF
CDR3 DNA: TGCGCCAGCAGCCAAGAACAGGGCCAAGAGACCCAGTACTTC
clone size: -
J gene: TRBJ2-5
D gene: -
V gene: TRBV4-1

CDR3 protein: CASRQSYGYTF
CDR3 DNA: TGTGCCAGCAGACAGAGCTATGGCTACACCTTC
clone size: -
J gene: TRBJ1-2
D gene: -
V gene: TRBV28

CDR3 protein: CASSQSAHNEQFF
CDR3 DNA: TGTGCCAGCAGCCAAAGTGCACACAATGAGCAGTTCTTC
clone size: -
J gene: TRBJ2-1
D gene: -
V gene: TRBV7-3

CDR3 protein: CASSKGNNEQFF
CDR3 DNA: TGTGCCAGTTCCAAGGGGAACAATGAGCAGTTCTTC
clone size: -
J gene: TRBJ2-1
D gene: -
V gene: TRBV2

CDR3 protein: CASSPTISGANVLTF
CDR3 DNA: TGCGCCAGCAGCCCAACTATCTCTGGGGCCAACGTCCTGACTTTC
clone size: -
J gene: TRBJ2-6
D gene: -
V gene: TRBV4-3

CDR3 protein: CASSRAYSGELFF
CDR3 DNA: TGTGCCAGCAGCCGAGCCTACTCCGGGGAGCTGTTTTTT
clone size: -
J gene: TRBJ2-2
D gene: -
V gene: TRBV13

CDR3 protein: CASSSGHQREQYF
CDR3 DNA: TGTGCCAGCAGCTCAGGCCATCAACGCGAGCAGTACTTC
clone size: -
J gene: TRBJ2-7
D gene: -
V gene: TRBV13

CDR3 protein: CASSRTLRTGEERYEKLFF
CDR3 DNA: TGTGCCAGCTCACGTACCCTTAGGACAGGGGAGGAGAGGTACGAAAAACTGTTTTTT
clone size: once
J gene: TRBJ1-4
D gene: TRBD1
V gene: TRBV18

CDR3 protein: CASSLSLDVAVYNEQFF
CDR3 DNA: TGTGCCAGCAGCTTAAGTCTTGATGTCGCAGTTTACAATGAGCAGTTCTTC
clone size: once
J gene: TRBJ2-1
D gene: -
V gene: TRBV7-2

CDR3 protein: CASRSFIYGYTF
CDR3 DNA: TGTGCCAGCAGATCATTCATATATGGCTACACCTTC
clone size: -
J gene: TRBJ1-2
D gene: -
V gene: TRBV9

CDR3 protein: CASSTGQGAGSPLHF
CDR3 DNA: TGTGCCAGTAGTACCGGACAGGGGGCGGGTTCACCCCTCCACTTT
clone size: -
J gene: TRBJ1-6
D gene: TRBD1
V gene: TRBV19

CDR3 protein: CASSLEGAAYGYTF
CDR3 DNA: TGCGCCAGCAGCTTGGAGGGGGCGGCCTATGGCTACACCTTC
clone size: -
J gene: TRBJ1-2
D gene: TRBD1
V gene: TRBV5-1

CDR3 protein: CASSSGRTSAREQYF
CDR3 DNA: TGTGCCAGCTCATCCGGCCGGACTAGCGCGAGGGAGCAGTACTTC
clone size: -
J gene: TRBJ2-7
D gene: TRBD2
V gene: TRBV18